This T cell receptor beta chain was recorded in a study of PD-L1 blockade in urothelial cancer. Study information: Patients began atezolizumab, 1,200 mg intravenously every 3 weeks, at some point between 2012 and 2014. Analysis of blood occurred 3 weeks (second dose) and 6 weeks after treatment start.

Findings and caveats of the study: Greater 3-week expansion of tumor-associated blood clones was recorded for durable-benefit patients. Better survival was predicted by below-median pretreatment blood TCR clonality.

To note about this clone: Its matching antigen is unknown.

Assay used: immunoSEQ multiplex PCR; TCRdb lists only in-frame clones, some missing. This table holds 35,000 to 50,000 clones, approximately 90% found once. The CDR3 covers 15 residues. The V gene end was trimmed by 4 bases and the J gene end by 6 bases; junction bases not matched to a gene: 8. Germline V gives CDR1 LGHNA, CDR2 YNFKEQ. The input for sequencing was PBMCs, taken around atezolizumab (anti-PD-L1) treatment. This sequence was found in a woman aged 55-70 years with urothelial cancer. The V gene is TRBV4-2, the J gene TRBJ2-1, with TRBD2 identical over 8 bases. The CDR3 loop reads CASSRRRAGGNEQFF. The CDR3 coding sequence is TGTGCCAGCAGCCGGAGGAGGGCGGGAGGCAATGAGCAGTTCTTC.